This T cell receptor beta chain was observed in a study of blood T cell repertoires in COVID-19. Study information: The cDNA or gDNA used as material had been derived from T cells, B-cell-depleted T cells, or PBMCs.

Followed longitudinally, the Seattle patients had been enrolled during active infection. Per the original methods: The authors estimated nucleated cell counts from reference gene primer amplification. Clones were read by immunoSEQ multiplex PCR, and TCRdb kept only the in-frame ones, dropping some. V and J calls and clone size follow that table, whereas D and trimming were derived from the DNA. The table lists 250,000 or so clones, about 93% of them singletons. V lost 7 bases and J 5 bases, leaving 14 bases between the germline ends. Germline V gene data show CDR1 as MNHEY and CDR2 as SVGAGI. The CDR3 runs to 13 residues.

The gene calls are TRBV6-5 and TRBJ2-5, with D maybe TRBD1 (5 bases). Sequencing input: peripheral blood. This TCR derives from a young man with COVID-19, enrolled during active disease. The CDR3 DNA sequence: TGTGCCAGCATGGACCCCAACAGGGAGACCCAGTACTTC. As protein: CASMDPNRETQYF.